Below, one T cell receptor (beta chain) is given with its context. This record comes from a study of blood T cell repertoires in COVID-19. Study-level background: Both acute and convalescent COVID-19 samples were obtained from the United States, Italy and Spain. PBMCs, B-cell-depleted T cells, or T cells provided the cDNA or gDNA that made up the material.

Original analysis: Estimation of nucleated cell counts was performed using reference gene primer amplification. TCRdb keeps only in-frame clones here, not all; method: immunoSEQ multiplex PCR. Clonal size and the V and J genes are those of that table, whereas D and trimming came from the DNA. Counted here are 190,000 or so clones, approximately 85% occurring once; the ten biggest clones make up around 10%. Trimming removed 1 base from V and 9 bases from J, with 8 bases in between. Looked up from germline, CDR1 is SGHKS and CDR2 is YYEKEE (reference sequence). The length of the CDR3 is 12 residues. The sample taken for sequencing was peripheral blood. The chain links TRBV5-5 to TRBJ2-4; D not certain. This clonotype originated in an elderly woman with acute or convalescent COVID-19. CDR3 sequence (DNA): TGTGCCAGCAGCTTGTCGCACGGCATTCAGTACTTC. This translates into CASSLSHGIQYF. Variable domain in full (rest from reference TRBV5-5 and TRBJ2-4): DAGVTQSPTHLIKTRGQQVTLRCSPISGHKSVSWYQQVLGQGPQFIFQYYEKEERGRGNFPDRFSARQFPNYSSELNVNALLLGDSALYLCASSLSHGIQYFGAGTRLSVL.